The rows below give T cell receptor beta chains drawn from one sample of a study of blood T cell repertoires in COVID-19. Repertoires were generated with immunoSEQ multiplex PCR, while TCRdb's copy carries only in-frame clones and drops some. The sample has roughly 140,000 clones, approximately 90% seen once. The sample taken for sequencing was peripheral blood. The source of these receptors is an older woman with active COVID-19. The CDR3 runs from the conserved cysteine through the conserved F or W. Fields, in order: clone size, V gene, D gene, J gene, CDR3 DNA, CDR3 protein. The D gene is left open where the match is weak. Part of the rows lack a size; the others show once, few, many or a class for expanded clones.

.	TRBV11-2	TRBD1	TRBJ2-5	TGTGCCAGCAGCCCCCGGACGAGACAGGGGGAGGCCCAGTACTTC	CASSPRTRQGEAQYF
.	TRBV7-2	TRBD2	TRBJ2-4	TGTGCCAGCACCCCGACTAGCGGGAGAGTAGCCAAAAACATTCAGTACTTC	CASTPTSGRVAKNIQYF
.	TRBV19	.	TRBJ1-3	TGTGCCAGTAGTGGATCCGACAGGATCTCCTCTGGAAACACCATATATTTT	CASSGSDRISSGNTIYF
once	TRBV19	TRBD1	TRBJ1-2	TGTGCCAGTAGTATAGACGTCGGGACAGGGATTGGCTACACCTTC	CASSIDVGTGIGYTF
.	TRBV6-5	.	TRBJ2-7	TGTGCCAGCAGTTACTCGAGGGACTCCACCTACGAGCAGTACTTC	CASSYSRDSTYEQYF
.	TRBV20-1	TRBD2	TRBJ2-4	TGCAGTGCTAGTCCTGGGACTAGCGGGGCAAACATTCAGTACTTC	CSASPGTSGANIQYF
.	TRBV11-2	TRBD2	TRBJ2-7	TGTGCCAGCAGCTTGGGGGGGAGCGGGCACGAGCAGTACTTC	CASSLGGSGHEQYF
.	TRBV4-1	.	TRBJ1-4	TGCGCCAGCAGCCAACCACCTGACAGCGCAACTAATGAAAAACTGTTTTTT	CASSQPPDSATNEKLFF
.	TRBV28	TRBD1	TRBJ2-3	TGTGCCAGCAGTTTATACAGGGGGCGCACAGATACGCAGTATTTT	CASSLYRGRTDTQYF
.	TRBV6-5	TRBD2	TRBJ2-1	TGTGCCAGCAGTACAGGGACTAGCGGTAATGAGCAGTTCTTC	CASSTGTSGNEQFF
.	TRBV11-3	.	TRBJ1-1	TGTGCCAGCAGCTTAGGCAGGAACACTGAAGCTTTCTTT	CASSLGRNTEAFF
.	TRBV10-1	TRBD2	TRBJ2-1	TGCGCCAGCAGTGAGGGAGCGGGAGAATCCTACAATGAGCAGTTCTTC	CASSEGAGESYNEQFF
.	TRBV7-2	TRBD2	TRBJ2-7	TGTGCCAGCAGTCTCACCCTTACTAGCGGGAGGTTCTCCTACGAGCAGTACTTC	CASSLTLTSGRFSYEQYF
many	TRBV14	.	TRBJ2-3	TGTGCCAGCAGCCAAATCGGGAGCACAGATACGCAGTATTTT	CASSQIGSTDTQYF
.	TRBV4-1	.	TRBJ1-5	TGCGCCAGCAGCCAAGGGCAGGTGATAAATCAGCCCCAGCATTTT	CASSQGQVINQPQHF
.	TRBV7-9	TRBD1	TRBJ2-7	TGTGCCAGCAGCCCCCGGGGGACAGGGTTCGCCGAGCAGTACTTC	CASSPRGTGFAEQYF
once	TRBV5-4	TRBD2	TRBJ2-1	TGTGCCAGCAGCTTGGAAGCGGGATCCTACAATGAGCAGTTCTTC	CASSLEAGSYNEQFF
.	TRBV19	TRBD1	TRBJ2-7	TGTGCCAGTAGTCCCGGGACAGGGGGCCCCTACGAGCAGTACTTC	CASSPGTGGPYEQYF
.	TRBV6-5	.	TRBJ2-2	TGTGCCAGCAGGGCCAGTACCGGGGAGCTGTTTTTT	CASRASTGELFF
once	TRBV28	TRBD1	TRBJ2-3	TGTGCCAGCAGTTCAGTCCCCGGGACAGGGGACGCAGATACGCAGTATTTT	CASSSVPGTGDADTQYF
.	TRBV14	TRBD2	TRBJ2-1	TGTGCCAGCAGCCAAGATAAGGCGGGAGGGCCTAAGAATGAGCAGTTCTTC	CASSQDKAGGPKNEQFF
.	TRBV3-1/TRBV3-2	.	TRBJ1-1	TGTGCCAGCAGCCAACTAACAGGGCGGAACACTGAAGCTTTCTTT	CASSQLTGRNTEAFF
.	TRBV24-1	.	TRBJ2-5	TGTGCCACCAGTAAGGGGCCAAAGACCCAGTACTTC	CATSKGPKTQYF
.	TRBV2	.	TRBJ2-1	TGTGCCAGCAGTGAAAGGACTGTAACAAATGAGCAGTTCTTC	CASSERTVTNEQFF
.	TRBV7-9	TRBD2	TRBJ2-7	TGTGCCAGCAGCTTAGACGGCGCTAGCGGAAGGGAGCAGTACTTC	CASSLDGASGREQYF
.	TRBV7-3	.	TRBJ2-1	TGTGCCAGCAGCTTAGCCAGGGATCAGGATGAGCAGTTCTTC	CASSLARDQDEQFF
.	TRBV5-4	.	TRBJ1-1	TGTGCCAGCAGCAAGGACAGCTCCAGGAACACTGAAGCTTTCTTT	CASSKDSSRNTEAFF
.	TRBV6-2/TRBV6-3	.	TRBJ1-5	TGTGCCAGCAGTCAAACAGGATTCCCCAATCAGCCCCAGCATTTT	CASSQTGFPNQPQHF
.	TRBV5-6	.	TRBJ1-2	TGTGCCAGCAGCTTGGTGGGGCAACTCGGGGGCTACACCTTC	CASSLVGQLGGYTF
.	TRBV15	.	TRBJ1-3	TGTGCCACCAGCAGAGTGAGGAGCTCTGGAAACACCATATATTTT	CATSRVRSSGNTIYF
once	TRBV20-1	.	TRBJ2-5	TGCAGTGCTAGTAGTCGCGGGCAAGAGACCCAGTACTTC	CSASSRGQETQYF
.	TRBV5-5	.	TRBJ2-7	TGTGCCAGCAGCTTGGGTATTACAGGGCCTTCCTACGAGCAGTACTTC	CASSLGITGPSYEQYF
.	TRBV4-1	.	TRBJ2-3	TGCGCCAGCAGCCAAGAACCAACAGGGCTAGATACGCAGTATTTT	CASSQEPTGLDTQYF
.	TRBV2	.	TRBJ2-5	TGTGCCAGCAGTCAGGGTGGAGAGACCCAGTACTTC	CASSQGGETQYF
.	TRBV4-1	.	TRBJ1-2	TGCGCCAGCAGCCCTGACAGGTCCTATGGCTACACCTTC	CASSPDRSYGYTF
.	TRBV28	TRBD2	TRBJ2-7	TGTGCCAGCAGCCCCTGGGAGGGTAAAGCCTACGAGCAGTACTTC	CASSPWEGKAYEQYF